This note documents a single T cell receptor beta chain sequence. Its target is unknown. The germline CDR1 and CDR2 sequences are SGHRS and YFSETQ. The length of the CDR3 is 16 residues. V trimming: 4 bases; J trimming: 4 bases; junction bases outside the gene matches: 11. Sorted-subset replicate PCRs used about 200 ng DNA, 30,000 or so T cell genomes. The method was immunoSEQ multiplex PCR; TCRdb's version includes in-frame clones alone and lacks a portion of them. The profile shows 1.5 million to 1.9 million clones, around 98% of them singletons. This specimen comes from a study of shared clonotypes between healthy human individuals. Study summary: The study used three CD4 naive, three CD4 memory, two CD8 naive and one CD8 memory plate per donor. Study findings and constraints: Clonotypes that were shared across four donors made up 4.5% to 5% of naive CD4 clonotypes.

The V gene is TRBV5-1, the J gene TRBJ2-3, with 8 positions matching TRBD1. This TCR was recovered from a man aged 25 to 40 in good health. The sequencing input was naive CD4+ T cells sorted from blood. Subset defined: CD45RA+ positively selected. The CDR3 sequence is CASSPRDRNFPDTQYF. DNA of the CDR3: TGCGCCAGCAGCCCTAGGGACAGGAACTTCCCAGATACGCAGTATTTT.